This TCR beta chain was sequenced for a study of identical twins. Germline CDR1 and CDR2: SQVTM and ANQGSEA. V was shortened by 5 bases and J by 10 bases, with 18 bases between the two germline ends. CDR3 size: 14 residues. TCRdb re-derived calls from the 5' RACE reads in MiXCR, one entry per CDR3 protein. In the table there are nearly 650,000 distinct CDR3 sequences, just over 7% of which are singletons. This sample was shared with a second study, whose subject was yellow fever vaccine responses in identical twins.

The clonotype originates from a young woman in good health. Sequencing was done on a sample of PBMCs. The chain combines TRBV29-1 with TRBJ1-6; D perhaps matches TRBD1 (6 bases). The CDR3 sequence: CSVSQGTGGSPLHF. CDR3 DNA: TGCAGCGTTTCACAGGGCACTGGGGGGTCACCCCTCCACTTT. The variable domain in full, with the rest retrieved from reference TRBV29-1 and TRBJ1-6, is SAVISQKPSRDICQRGTSLTIQCQVDSQVTMMFWYRQQPGQSLTLIATANQGSEATYESGFVIDKFPISRPNLTFSTLTVSNMSPEDSSIYLCSVSQGTGGSPLHFGNGTRLTVT.